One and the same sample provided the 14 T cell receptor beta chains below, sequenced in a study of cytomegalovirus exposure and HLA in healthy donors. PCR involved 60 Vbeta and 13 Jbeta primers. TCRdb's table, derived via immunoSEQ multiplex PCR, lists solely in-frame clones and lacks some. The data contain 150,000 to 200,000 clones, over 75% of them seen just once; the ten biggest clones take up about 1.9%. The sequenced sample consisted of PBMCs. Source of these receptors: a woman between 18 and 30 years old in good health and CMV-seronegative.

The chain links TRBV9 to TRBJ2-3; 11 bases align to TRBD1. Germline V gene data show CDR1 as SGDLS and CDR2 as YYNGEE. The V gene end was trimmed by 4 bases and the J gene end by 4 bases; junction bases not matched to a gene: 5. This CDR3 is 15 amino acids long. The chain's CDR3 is CASSTGTGGSDTQYF. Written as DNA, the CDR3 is TGTGCCAGCAGCACCGGGACAGGGGGATCAGATACGCAGTATTTT.

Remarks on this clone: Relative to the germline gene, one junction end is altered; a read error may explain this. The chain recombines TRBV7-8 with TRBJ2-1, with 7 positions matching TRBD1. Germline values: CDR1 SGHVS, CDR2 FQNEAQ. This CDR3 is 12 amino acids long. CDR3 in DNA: TGTGCCAGCAGCTTAGGGGCGGACAGGTGGCTCTTC. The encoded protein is CASSLGADRWLF. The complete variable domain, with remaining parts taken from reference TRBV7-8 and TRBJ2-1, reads GAGVSQSPRYKVAKRGQDVALRCDPISGHVSLFWYQQALGQGPEFLTYFQNEAQLDKSGLPSDRFFAERPEGSVSTLKIQRTQQEDSAVYLCASSLGADRWLFGPGTRLTVL.

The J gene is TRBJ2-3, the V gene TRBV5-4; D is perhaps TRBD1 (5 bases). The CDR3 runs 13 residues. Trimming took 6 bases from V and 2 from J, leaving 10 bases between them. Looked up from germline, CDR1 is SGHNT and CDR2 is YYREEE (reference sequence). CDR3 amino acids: CASTQGDTDTQYF. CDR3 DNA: TGTGCCAGCACCCAAGGGGACACAGATACGCAGTATTTT.

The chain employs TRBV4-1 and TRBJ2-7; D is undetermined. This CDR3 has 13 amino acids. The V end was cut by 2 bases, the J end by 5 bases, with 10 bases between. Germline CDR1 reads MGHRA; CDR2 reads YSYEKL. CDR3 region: CASSQYLADEQYF. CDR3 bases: TGCGCCAGCAGCCAATACTTGGCGGACGAGCAGTACTTC.

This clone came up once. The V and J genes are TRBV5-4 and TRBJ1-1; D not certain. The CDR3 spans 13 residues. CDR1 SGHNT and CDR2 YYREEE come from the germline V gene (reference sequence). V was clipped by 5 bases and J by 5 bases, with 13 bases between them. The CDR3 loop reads CASSQDRGTEAFF. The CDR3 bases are TGTGCCAGCAGTCAAGACCGAGGGACTGAAGCTTTCTTT. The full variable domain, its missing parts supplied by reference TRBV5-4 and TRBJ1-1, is ETGVTQSPTHLIKTRGQQVTLRCSSQSGHNTVSWYQQALGQGPQFIFQYYREEENGRGNFPPRFSGLQFPNYSSELNVNALELDDSALYLCASSQDRGTEAFFGQGTRLTVV.

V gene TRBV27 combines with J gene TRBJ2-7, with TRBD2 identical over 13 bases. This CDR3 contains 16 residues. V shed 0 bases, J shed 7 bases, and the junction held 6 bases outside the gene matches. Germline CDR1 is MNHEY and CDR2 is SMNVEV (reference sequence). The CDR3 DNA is TGTGCCAGCAGTTTATCGATGGGACTAGCGGGACTGGAGCAGTACTTC. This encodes CASSLSMGLAGLEQYF.

The CDR3 loop is CASSQGTSGSMGTQYF. As DNA, the CDR3 is TGTGCCAGCAGCCAGGGGACTAGCGGGAGTATGGGGACCCAGTACTTC. V and J are TRBV7-3 and TRBJ2-5, with 14 bases aligning to TRBD2. Germline lookup yields CDR1 SGHTA and CDR2 FQGTGA. Unmatched junction bases numbered 9, after V lost 5 bases and J lost 7 bases. This CDR3 comprises 16 residues.

In DNA form, the CDR3 reads TGTGCCAGTAGTCCAAGACAGGGGGCTTGGTATGGCTACACCTTC. Translated, it gives CASSPRQGAWYGYTF. This sequence joins TRBV19 and TRBJ1-2; 10 nucleotides match TRBD1. This CDR3 comprises 15 residues. Unmatched junction bases numbered 8, after V lost 5 bases and J lost 5 bases. Germline-derived CDR1 and CDR2 are LNHDA and SQIVND (reference sequence).

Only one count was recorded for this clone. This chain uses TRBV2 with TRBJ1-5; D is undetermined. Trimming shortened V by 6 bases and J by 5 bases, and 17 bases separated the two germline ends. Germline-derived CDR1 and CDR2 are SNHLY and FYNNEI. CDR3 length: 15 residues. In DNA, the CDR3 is TGTGCCAGCAGGGCCCGGGATTCTGCCCATCAGCCCCAGCATTTT. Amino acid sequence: CASRARDSAHQPQHF.

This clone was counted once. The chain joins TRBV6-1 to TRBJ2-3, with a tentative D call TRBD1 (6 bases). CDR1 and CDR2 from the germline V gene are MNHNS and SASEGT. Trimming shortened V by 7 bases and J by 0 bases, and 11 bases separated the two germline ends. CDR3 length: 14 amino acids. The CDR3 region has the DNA TGTGCCAGCAAACGGGACACAAGCACAGATACGCAGTATTTT. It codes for CASKRDTSTDTQYF.

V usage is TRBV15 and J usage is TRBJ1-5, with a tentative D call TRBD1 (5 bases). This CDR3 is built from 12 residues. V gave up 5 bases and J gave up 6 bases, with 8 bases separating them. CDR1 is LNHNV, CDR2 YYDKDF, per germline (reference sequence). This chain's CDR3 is CATSVGRQPQHF. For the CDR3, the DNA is TGTGCCACCAGCGTGGGGCGTCAGCCCCAGCATTTT.

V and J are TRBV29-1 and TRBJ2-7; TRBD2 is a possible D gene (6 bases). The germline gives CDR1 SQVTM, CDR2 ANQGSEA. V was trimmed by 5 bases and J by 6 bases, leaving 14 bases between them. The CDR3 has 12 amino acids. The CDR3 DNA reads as TGCAGCGTTAAGTCGGAGGGTTCCGAGCAGTACTTC. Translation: CSVKSEGSEQYF.

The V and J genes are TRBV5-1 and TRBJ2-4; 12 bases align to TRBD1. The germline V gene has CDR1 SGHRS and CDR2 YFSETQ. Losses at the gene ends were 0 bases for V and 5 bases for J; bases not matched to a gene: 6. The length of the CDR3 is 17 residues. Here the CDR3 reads CASSLAGGQGAQNIQYF. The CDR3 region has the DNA TGCGCCAGCAGCTTGGCCGGGGGACAGGGGGCTCAAAACATTCAGTACTTC. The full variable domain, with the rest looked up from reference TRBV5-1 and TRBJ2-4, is KAGVTQTPRYLIKTRGQQVTLSCSPISGHRSVSWYQQTPGQGLQFLFEYFSETQRNKGNFPGRFSGRQFSNSRSEMNVSTLELGDSALYLCASSLAGGQGAQNIQYFGAGTRLSVL.

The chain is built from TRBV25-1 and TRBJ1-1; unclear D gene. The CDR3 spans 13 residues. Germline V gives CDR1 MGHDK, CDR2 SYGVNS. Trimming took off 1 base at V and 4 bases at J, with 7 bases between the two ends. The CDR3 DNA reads TGTGCCAGCAGTGAATTCGGGTCCACTGAAGCTTTCTTT. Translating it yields CASSEFGSTEAFF.